These T cell receptor beta chains were read from a single sample in a study of T-cell memory formation after mild COVID-19. TCRdb reprocessed the 5' RACE reads with MiXCR, giving one entry per CDR3 protein. This sample has about 560,000 distinct CDR3 sequences, with around 15% found just once. Sequencing input: PBMCs or a T cell subset sorted from them (not recorded which). These receptors were taken from an adult woman who had mild COVID-19 (a few samples of this study predate the infection). Cell type and time point are not known. Both conserved end residues are trimmed from each CDR3. Fields, in order: V gene, CDR3 length, J gene, CDR3 protein.

>TRBV5-1|15|TRBJ2-7
ASSLGPQGQAPSEQY
>TRBV6-2/TRBV6-3|11|TRBJ2-2
ASSYLADGELF
>TRBV6-5|13|TRBJ1-6
ASARMARENSPLH
>TRBV5-1|12|TRBJ2-7
ASRPYGTAYEQY
>TRBV30|13|TRBJ2-3
AWTTQAGASDTQY
>TRBV4-1|14|TRBJ2-7
ASSREDRGLLYEQY
>TRBV3-1|13|TRBJ1-2
ASSQVRSGIYGYT
>TRBV29-1|12|TRBJ1-4
SVDTGATNEKLF
>TRBV30|12|TRBJ2-4
AWKRAGDKNIQY
>TRBV12-3/TRBV12-4|13|TRBJ2-1
ASSRPSGGRNEQF
>TRBV3-1|13|TRBJ2-7
ASSQVPGPFYEQY
>TRBV7-9|12|TRBJ1-1
ASSFLPGNTEAF
>TRBV7-9|13|TRBJ2-7
ASSLRDRSSYEQY
>TRBV4-1|15|TRBJ2-7
ASSQGFLGQKTYEQY
>TRBV27|14|TRBJ2-1
ASSSFGTPRDNEQF
>TRBV11-2|14|TRBJ2-1
ASSFPGLAGVGEQF
>TRBV7-2|13|TRBJ2-5
ASSSSGGLLETQY
>TRBV10-3|12|TRBJ2-1
AIKPGLQYNEQF
>TRBV6-6|14|TRBJ1-5
ASSTSSRGGNQPQH
>TRBV12-3/TRBV12-4|14|TRBJ2-3
ASRVEGGLHTDTQY
>TRBV29-1|14|TRBJ2-2
SVELAGNGNTGELF
>TRBV12-3/TRBV12-4|13|TRBJ1-5
AICNGGRLSQPQH
>TRBV12-5|15|TRBJ2-3
ASGWGLEREPTDTQY
>TRBV7-6|15|TRBJ2-1
ASSLGGRHGPYNEQF
>TRBV6-2/TRBV6-3|13|TRBJ2-7
ASSPGTVSSYEQY
>TRBV5-1|13|TRBJ2-5
ASSLGSTNQETQY
>TRBV18|11|TRBJ1-1
ASSAEMNTEAF
>TRBV9|11|TRBJ2-3
ASTPSPSDTQY
>TRBV6-5|13|TRBJ1-4
ASSYSGRGYEKLF
>TRBV6-2/TRBV6-3|14|TRBJ2-1
ASSASSGPFYNEQF
>TRBV5-1|15|TRBJ2-7
ASRLGEGPEVSYEQY
>TRBV6-1|14|TRBJ2-7
ASSGSGRASYYEQY
>TRBV18|13|TRBJ2-1
ASSPRAGEGNEQF
>TRBV12-3/TRBV12-4|14|TRBJ2-5
ASSFDPGLAQETQY